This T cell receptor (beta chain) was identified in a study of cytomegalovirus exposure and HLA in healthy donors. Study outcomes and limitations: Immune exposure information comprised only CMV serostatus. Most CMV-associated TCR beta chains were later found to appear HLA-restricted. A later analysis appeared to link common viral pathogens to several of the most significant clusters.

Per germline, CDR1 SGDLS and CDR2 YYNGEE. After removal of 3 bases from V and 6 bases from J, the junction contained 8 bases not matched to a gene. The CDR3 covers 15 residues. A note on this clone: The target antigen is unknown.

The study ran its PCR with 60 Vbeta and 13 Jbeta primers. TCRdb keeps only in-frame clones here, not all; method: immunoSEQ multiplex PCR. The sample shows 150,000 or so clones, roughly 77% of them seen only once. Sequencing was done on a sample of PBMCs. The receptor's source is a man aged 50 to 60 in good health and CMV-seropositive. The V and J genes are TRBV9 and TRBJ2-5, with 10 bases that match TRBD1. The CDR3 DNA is TGTGCCAGCAGCGGCCGACAGGGGGCATTGCAGACCCAGTACTTC. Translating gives CASSGRQGALQTQYF.